This is a list of T cell receptor beta chains from one sample in a study of cytomegalovirus exposure and HLA in healthy donors. Data came from immunoSEQ multiplex PCR; TCRdb stores just in-frame clones and leaves some out. The sample lists 210,000 or so clones; around 83% were seen once. The sequencing sample was made of PBMCs. These receptors all stem from a girl aged 10-17 years in good health and CMV-seronegative. The CDR3 runs from the conserved cysteine through the conserved F or W. The D gene is left open where the match is weak. Only part of the rows carry a size: once, few, many, or a class if the clone is expanded.

CDR3	DNA	size	J	V	D
CASHRATSGNTIYF	TGTGCCTCCCACAGGGCCACCTCTGGAAACACCATATATTTT	.	TRBJ1-3	TRBV30	.
CASSQYTGDQETQYF	TGTGCCAGCTCTCAATACACAGGCGACCAAGAGACCCAGTACTTC	.	TRBJ2-5	TRBV18	.
CASSAPKETQYF	TGTGCCAGCAGCGCGCCCAAAGAGACCCAGTACTTC	.	TRBJ2-5	TRBV5-6	.
CASSFNRLTYEQYF	TGTGCCAGCAGCTTTAACAGGCTTACCTACGAGCAGTACTTC	.	TRBJ2-7	TRBV5-6	.
CASSPTRGAWTEAFF	TGCGCCAGCAGCCCCACTCGGGGGGCGTGGACTGAAGCTTTCTTT	few	TRBJ1-1	TRBV4-1	.
CASNNRGNEKLFF	TGTGCCAGCAATAACAGGGGGAATGAAAAACTGTTTTTT	once	TRBJ1-4	TRBV2	TRBD1
CASSLSDRLNTEAFF	TGTGCCAGCAGCTTATCCGACAGACTGAACACTGAAGCTTTCTTT	.	TRBJ1-1	TRBV11-2	.
CASSYRTTGMGETQYF	TGTGCCAGCAGCTATCGAACGACAGGGATGGGAGAGACCCAGTACTTC	.	TRBJ2-5	TRBV2	TRBD1
CATSREKYRGGNQPQHF	TGTGCCACCAGCAGAGAGAAGTACAGGGGTGGCAATCAGCCCCAGCATTTT	.	TRBJ1-5	TRBV15	TRBD1
CASSVGGGGQGQNIQYF	TGTGCCAGCAGCGTAGGAGGAGGGGGACAGGGCCAAAACATTCAGTACTTC	once	TRBJ2-4	TRBV9	TRBD1
CASSALGGREKLFF	TGCGCCAGCAGCGCCTTAGGGGGCAGGGAAAAACTGTTTTTT	.	TRBJ1-4	TRBV4-1	TRBD1
CASSLTSGSFDEQFF	TGTGCCAGCAGCCTCACTAGCGGGAGTTTCGATGAGCAGTTCTTC	once	TRBJ2-1	TRBV7-9	TRBD2
CASINSGANTGELFF	TGTGCCAGCATTAATAGCGGGGCTAACACCGGGGAGCTGTTTTTT	.	TRBJ2-2	TRBV6-6	TRBD2
CATSRFGGVYQETQYF	TGTGCCACCAGCAGATTTGGCGGGGTGTACCAAGAGACCCAGTACTTC	.	TRBJ2-5	TRBV15	.
CASSPPSGDSYEQYF	TGTGCCAGCAGTCCTCCTAGCGGGGATTCCTACGAGCAGTACTTC	.	TRBJ2-7	TRBV6-6	TRBD2
CASSLSLARPDTQYF	TGCGCCAGCAGCTTGTCCCTAGCAAGGCCAGATACGCAGTATTTT	.	TRBJ2-3	TRBV5-1	.
CASGDRPGGMNTEAFF	TGTGCTAGTGGTGACCGACCCGGCGGGATGAACACTGAAGCTTTCTTT	.	TRBJ1-1	TRBV12-5	.
CATREGSRGDGEQYF	TGTGCCACCCGAGAGGGTTCCCGAGGAGACGGAGAGCAGTACTTC	.	TRBJ2-7	TRBV28	.
CASSLSYREGGYTF	TGTGCCAGCAGTCTATCTTACAGGGAAGGTGGCTACACCTTC	once	TRBJ1-2	TRBV28	.
CASSRGQSSGNTIYF	TGTGCCAGCAGTAGGGGACAGTCCTCTGGAAACACCATATATTTT	.	TRBJ1-3	TRBV6-1	TRBD1
CASSWGGVESGNTIYF	TGTGCCAGCAGCTGGGGGGGTGTTGAGTCTGGAAACACCATATATTTT	.	TRBJ1-3	TRBV5-4	.
CASSEYWGRVTEAFF	TGTGCCAGCAGTGAATATTGGGGGAGGGTAACTGAAGCTTTCTTT	.	TRBJ1-1	TRBV25-1	.
CASSLVAAPNTGELFF	TGTGCTAGCAGCTTAGTTGCGGCCCCGAACACCGGGGAGCTGTTTTTT	once	TRBJ2-2	TRBV7-7	.
CSGGTGAYNEQFF	TGCAGCGGCGGGACAGGGGCCTACAATGAGCAGTTCTTC	.	TRBJ2-1	TRBV29-1	TRBD1
CASRLQGAEAFF	TGTGCCAGCAGGCTACAGGGCGCTGAAGCTTTCTTT	few	TRBJ1-1	TRBV28	.
CASSQEQRGGTDTQYF	TGTGCCAGCAGCCAAGAGCAGCGGGGGGGCACAGATACGCAGTATTTT	.	TRBJ2-3	TRBV14	TRBD2
CASSEYGSGGATTGELFF	TGTGCCAGCAGTGAATATGGGTCGGGGGGCGCGACCACCGGGGAGCTGTTTTTT	.	TRBJ2-2	TRBV25-1	.
CASSQERMWNTEAFF	TGCGCCAGCAGCCAAGAGAGGATGTGGAACACTGAAGCTTTCTTT	.	TRBJ1-1	TRBV4-3	.
CASSLLYPGTGVGSYEQYF	TGCGCCAGCAGCTTGCTTTACCCCGGGACAGGGGTTGGTAGCTACGAGCAGTACTTC	.	TRBJ2-7	TRBV5-1	TRBD1
CASSGGQGVNQPQHF	TGTGCCAGTAGTGGGGGACAGGGTGTTAATCAGCCCCAGCATTTT	.	TRBJ1-5	TRBV19	TRBD1
CASSLLGSEQYF	TGCGCCAGCAGCTTGCTAGGGAGCGAGCAGTACTTC	.	TRBJ2-7	TRBV5-1	.
CASSQDRDRETQYF	TGCGCCAGCAGCCAAGATCGGGATCGGGAGACCCAGTACTTC	.	TRBJ2-5	TRBV4-3	.
CASSQGGQKETQYF	TGCGCCAGCAGCCAAGGAGGTCAGAAAGAGACCCAGTACTTC	.	TRBJ2-5	TRBV4-1	.
CASSQGRDISYEQYF	TGTGCCAGCAGCCAAGGCCGGGACATCTCCTACGAGCAGTACTTC	.	TRBJ2-7	TRBV14	.
CASSFLDYAVGSGYTF	TGTGCCAGCAGCTTCCTGGACTATGCGGTCGGTAGTGGCTACACCTTC	.	TRBJ1-2	TRBV5-8	.
CASSPAGRTEAFF	TGTGCCAGCAGCCCGGCGGGTCGTACTGAAGCTTTCTTT	.	TRBJ1-1	TRBV28	.
CASSQAGRLDKETQYF	TGTGCCAGCAGCCAAGCGGGTCGACTAGACAAAGAGACCCAGTACTTC	once	TRBJ2-5	TRBV4-2	.
CATGQRLAQYF	TGTGCCACAGGTCAAAGGCTTGCGCAGTATTTT	.	TRBJ2-3	TRBV27	.
CAWSDAGGVQETQYF	TGTGCCTGGAGTGATGCAGGGGGTGTTCAAGAGACCCAGTACTTC	.	TRBJ2-5	TRBV30	TRBD1
CASSYSNANGYTF	TGCGCCAGCAGTTACTCGAACGCTAATGGCTACACCTTC	.	TRBJ1-2	TRBV6-5	.
CASSGQGLPGELFF	TGTGCCAGTAGCGGCCAGGGGTTGCCCGGGGAGCTGTTTTTT	.	TRBJ2-2	TRBV19	.
CASSIRGSGANVLTF	TGTGCCAGCAGTATCAGGGGCTCTGGGGCCAACGTCCTGACTTTC	.	TRBJ2-6	TRBV27	.
CASRSPDRAKRSYNEQFF	TGTGCCAGCAGGTCTCCAGACAGGGCCAAACGGTCCTACAATGAGCAGTTCTTC	.	TRBJ2-1	TRBV28	TRBD1
CASSLRRNLNTEAFF	TGTGCCAGCAGCTTACGCAGGAATTTGAACACTGAAGCTTTCTTT	.	TRBJ1-1	TRBV5-6	.
CASSLDQGNQPQHF	TGTGCCAGCAGCTTGGACCAGGGCAATCAGCCCCAGCATTTT	.	TRBJ1-5	TRBV5-4	.
CASSHRQSSTDTQYF	TGCGCCAGCAGCCACAGGCAATCTAGCACAGATACGCAGTATTTT	.	TRBJ2-3	TRBV4-3	.
CASSPPGDEQYF	TGTGCCAGCAGCCCCCCCGGGGACGAGCAGTACTTC	.	TRBJ2-7	TRBV11-2	.
CASSISPRDRGYSPLHF	TGTGCCAGTAGTATCTCCCCCAGGGACAGGGGGTATTCACCCCTCCACTTT	.	TRBJ1-6	TRBV19	TRBD1
CAWSRLANNEQFF	TGTGCCTGGAGCAGACTAGCGAACAATGAGCAGTTCTTC	.	TRBJ2-1	TRBV30	TRBD2
CASSSGNTEAFF	TGCGCCAGCAGCTCGGGGAACACTGAAGCTTTCTTT	few	TRBJ1-1	TRBV5-1	.
CASSYTGTGVFTEAFF	TGTGCCAGTAGTTACACCGGGACAGGGGTTTTCACTGAAGCTTTCTTT	.	TRBJ1-1	TRBV19	TRBD1
CASHQGAKNIQYF	TGTGCCAGCCACCAGGGAGCCAAAAACATTCAGTACTTC	once	TRBJ2-4	TRBV6-6	.